These 8 T cell receptor beta chains originate from one sample sequenced in a study of OX40 agonist ivuxolimab in advanced cancers. Generated by immunoSEQ multiplex PCR, the TCRdb table keeps only in-frame clones and is missing some. The data hold under 20,000 clones, with about 90% observed a single time. The specimen comprised CD4+ or CD8+ T cells sorted from blood, sampled in a trial of the OX40 agonist ivuxolimab. These receptors came from an adult with an advanced solid tumor such as melanoma, head and neck, liver or kidney cancer.

The V gene is TRBV10-2, the J gene TRBJ1-1; D is unclear. The germline V gene has CDR1 WSHSY and CDR2 SAAADI. Trimming cost V 0 bases and J 3 bases, with 8 bases left between them. The CDR3 loop spans 14 amino acids. CDR3 sequence (DNA): TGCGCCAGCAGTGAGTCAGTAGCGGACACTGAAGCTTTCTTT. Translated: CASSESVADTEAFF.

The chain is built from TRBV5-5 and TRBJ1-2; TRBD1 is a possible D gene (5 bases). Trimming removed 1 base from V and 4 bases from J, with 11 bases in between. This CDR3 contains 14 residues. Germline V gene sequence: CDR1 SGHKS, CDR2 YYEKEE (reference sequence). CDR3 loop: CASSLTSGTYGYTF. CDR3 nucleotides: TGTGCCAGCAGCTTGACCTCCGGGACCTATGGCTACACCTTC.

This clone showed up just once. The CDR3 spells CASSRVWGNEQFF. As DNA, the CDR3 is TGTGCCAGCAGCCGAGTTTGGGGGAATGAGCAGTTCTTC. The rearrangement links TRBV5-8 to TRBJ2-1; D tentatively fits TRBD1 or TRBD2 (5 bases each). CDR1 SGHTS and CDR2 YDEGEE come from the germline V gene. V lost 4 bases, J lost 7 bases, and 12 bases lay in between. This CDR3 is 13 amino acids long. Drawing the rest from reference TRBV5-8 and TRBJ2-1, the complete variable domain is EAGVTQSPTHLIKTRGQQATLRCSPISGHTSVYWYQQALGLGLQFLLWYDEGEERNRGNFPPRFSGRQFPNYSSELNVNALELEDSALYLCASSRVWGNEQFFGPGTRLTVL.

The J gene is TRBJ1-5, the V gene TRBV6-1; D remains unclear. Germline V gene sequence: CDR1 MNHNS, CDR2 SASEGT. With 3 bases removed from V and 3 bases from J, the gap between germline ends came to 3 bases. This CDR3 has 12 amino acids. The CDR3 reads CASSDPNQPQHF. Here the CDR3 DNA reads TGTGCCAGCAGTGATCCCAATCAGCCCCAGCATTTT.

By proportion, this clone is large. The genes are TRBV7-9 and TRBJ2-7, with D perhaps TRBD2 (5 bases). CDR3 length: 14 amino acids. CDR1 and CDR2 from the germline V gene are SEHNR and FQNEAQ (reference sequence). The ends were cut back, 1 base at V and 4 bases at J, with 11 bases in the middle. CDR3 DNA: TGTGCCAGCAGCTTAGGAGGGTCTGGGTACGAGCAGTACTTC. This translates into CASSLGGSGYEQYF. Based on the CDR3 plus reference TRBV7-9 and TRBJ2-7, the full variable domain is DTGVSQNPRHKITKRGQNVTFRCDPISEHNRLYWYRQTLGQGPEFLTYFQNEAQLEKSRLLSDRFSAERPKGSFSTLEIQRTEQGDSAMYLCASSLGGSGYEQYFGPGTRLTVT.

The chain links TRBV28 to TRBJ1-2; 7 bases are a match to TRBD1. Germline values: CDR1 MDHEN, CDR2 SYDVKM. V trimming: 4 bases; J trimming: 4 bases; junction bases outside the gene matches: 6. The length of the CDR3 is 14 residues. CDR3 in DNA: TGTGCCAGCAGTTCCCCCAGGGGGATCTATGGCTACACCTTC. Amino acid sequence: CASSSPRGIYGYTF.

The V gene is TRBV4-1, the J gene TRBJ1-1; 11 nucleotides agree with TRBD1. There are 15 residues in the CDR3. Germline V gene lookup returns CDR1 MGHRA and CDR2 YSYEKL. Trimming at V came to 2 bases and at J to 7 bases, leaving 6 bases not matched to a gene. This CDR3 reads CASSQTGTGGLEAFF. As DNA, the CDR3 is TGCGCCAGCAGCCAAACCGGGACAGGGGGTCTTGAAGCTTTCTTT.

The chain carries TRBV28 and TRBJ2-3; D not certain. V was cut by 4 bases and J by 2 bases, with 13 bases left in between. Germline V gives CDR1 MDHEN, CDR2 SYDVKM. The CDR3 is 15 residues long. This chain's CDR3 is CASSSLGGYTDTQYF. CDR3 bases: TGTGCCAGCAGTTCCCTCGGCGGATACACAGATACGCAGTATTTT.